One and the same sample provided the 9 T cell receptor beta chains below, sequenced in a study of spatial heterogeneity in lung cancer. TCRdb reprocessed the 5' RACE reads via MiXCR and lists one record per CDR3 protein. Of 13,000 or so distinct CDR3 sequences listed, around 4.2% were seen once; the top ten hold under 55%. Noted time point: sample taken at primary tumor resection. Frozen PBMC, nontumor lung or tumor provided whole RNA, which was sequenced unsorted. The sequenced sample was PBMCs, obtained at surgery. The receptors were sampled from a male donor with early-stage non-small cell lung cancer.

There are many counts of this clonotype. This beta chain is off target for a library built for alpha chains, so its abundance means little. The chain carries TRBV28 and TRBJ2-4; TRBD1 is a possible D gene (5 bases). Germline CDR1 and CDR2: MDHEN and SYDVKM. This CDR3 is built from 15 residues. Trimming took off 2 bases at V and 0 bases at J, with 8 bases between the two ends. In nucleotides, the CDR3 is TGTGCCAGCAGTTTAGACAGCGTAGCCAAAAACATTCAGTACTTC. Encoded protein: CASSLDSVAKNIQYF.

This clonotype was seen ten or more times. As an off-target read in a library built for alpha chains, this beta chain has a frequency of little significance. This chain joins TRBV20-1 and TRBJ2-1, with 8 bases matching TRBD2. The CDR3 extends over 17 amino acids. Per germline, CDR1 DFQATT and CDR2 SNEGSKA (reference sequence). V shed 0 bases and J 0 bases; nucleotides not matched to a gene: 7. The DNA of the CDR3 is TGCAGTGCTAGAGATCGTGGTAGCGGGACCTCCTACAATGAGCAGTTCTTC. This codes for CSARDRGSGTSYNEQFF.

This clonotype is classed as medium-sized. This beta chain slipped into a library made for alpha chains as a stray read, so its size is not meaningful. The V gene is TRBV5-1, the J gene TRBJ2-5; 10 bases are a match to TRBD2. The junction had 8 bases not matched to a gene; V was cut back by 3 bases and J by 9 bases. The germline gives CDR1 SGHRS, CDR2 YFSETQ. The CDR3 is made up of 14 amino acids. The CDR3 loop is CASSSEPGLAAQYF. In DNA form, the CDR3 reads TGCGCCAGCAGCTCAGAACCAGGACTAGCGGCCCAGTACTTC. The full variable domain, its missing parts supplied by reference TRBV5-1 and TRBJ2-5, is KAGVTQTPRYLIKTRGQQVTLSCSPISGHRSVSWYQQTPGQGLQFLFEYFSETQRNKGNFPGRFSGRQFSNSRSEMNVSTLELGDSALYLCASSSEPGLAAQYFGPGTRLLVL.

This clonotype has a handful of counts. The size of this beta chain means little, since it is a stray read in a library made for alpha chains. V and J are TRBV14 and TRBJ2-7; D perhaps matches TRBD2 (5 bases). V was pared by 3 bases and J by 3 bases, with 9 bases between. Germline CDR1 SGHDN, CDR2 FVKESK. This CDR3 region has 13 residues. The CDR3 DNA is TGTGCCAGCAGCCACTCCGGAGGCTACGAGCAGTACTTC. It specifies CASSHSGGYEQYF.

This clonotype was counted many times. The library was prepared for alpha chains; this beta chain is a stray read, so its frequency means little. The rearrangement links TRBV18 to TRBJ1-1, with 9 bases lining up with TRBD1. V trimming: 8 bases; J trimming: 2 bases; junction bases outside the gene matches: 3. CDR1 is KGHSH and CDR2 is LQKENI in the germline V gene. The CDR3 has 13 amino acids. CDR3: CASRQGENTEAFF. DNA of the CDR3: TGTGCCAGCCGACAGGGGGAAAACACTGAAGCTTTCTTT.

The table lists this clonotype with a few counts. For a library built for alpha chains, this beta chain is a stray read; little rests on its size. CDR3 in amino acids: CASSAGLDTGELFF. The CDR3 DNA follows: TGTGCCAGCAGCGCGGGACTAGACACCGGGGAGCTGTTTTTT. The rearrangement uses TRBV5-4 and TRBJ2-2; TRBD2 agrees at 8 bases. This CDR3 spans 14 amino acids. From germline, CDR1 is SGHNT and CDR2 YYREEE (reference sequence). With 4 bases clipped from V and 3 bases from J, the junction kept 2 bases outside the gene matches.

This clonotype came up many times. The size of this beta chain means little, since it is a stray read in a library made for alpha chains. V is TRBV20-1 and J is TRBJ1-2, with D hard to call. V was shortened by 0 bases and J by 6 bases, with 8 bases between the two germline ends. The CDR3 covers 12 residues. Germline values: CDR1 DFQATT, CDR2 SNEGSKA (reference sequence). The CDR3 spells CSARDTGNGYTF. For the CDR3, the DNA is TGCAGTGCTAGAGATACCGGGAATGGCTACACCTTC.

This clonotype has a count of ten or more. At one end the junction does not follow the germline gene, possibly because of a read error. For a library built for alpha chains, this beta chain is a stray read; little rests on its size. The DNA of the CDR3 is TGTGCCATAAGTGGTTCGGCAGGGGGGAGCTCTGGAAACACCATATATTTT. Translated, it gives CAISGSAGGSSGNTIYF. This sequence joins TRBV10-3 and TRBJ1-3, with 7 nucleotides matching TRBD1. The CDR3 is 17 residues long. The V gene's germline CDR1 is ENHRY and CDR2 SYGVKD.

This clonotype has only a few counts. The library was designed around alpha chains, so this beta chain is a stray read whose abundance carries little weight. The CDR3 here is CASSLALTGEAKNIQYF. The CDR3 DNA reads TGTGCCAGCAGCTTAGCCCTGACAGGAGAGGCCAAAAACATTCAGTACTTC. The genes are TRBV11-2 and TRBJ2-4; a weak D match, TRBD1 (6 bases). This CDR3 has 17 amino acids. CDR1 SGHAT and CDR2 FQNNGV come from the germline V gene. Trimming shortened V by 1 base and J by 1 base, and 14 bases separated the two germline ends.